Each of the 15 T cell receptor beta chains below was sequenced from the same sample in a study of blood T cells in healthy people across ages. Alongside a J-beta primer mix, a sample-barcoded 5' primer served in a second PCR lasting 7 to 11 cycles. TCRdb passed the 5' RACE reads through MiXCR, listing each CDR3 protein once. The sample holds 1.5 million to 2 million distinct CDR3 sequences, about 31% seen once. Sequencing was performed on blood. The receptors were sampled from a woman in her 30s in good health.

This clonotype was observed a few times. The chain recombines TRBV20-1 with TRBJ2-5; 7 bases are shared with TRBD2. The end of the DNA is better explained by TRBJ2-7, so the J call may be wrong. This CDR3 comprises 15 residues. Germline V CDR1 and CDR2: DFQATT, SNEGSKA (reference sequence). In DNA, the CDR3 is TGCAGTGCTAGAGAAACGGGAGGTGGCGTCTACGAGCAGTACTTC. Protein sequence: CSARETGGGVYEQYF.

The chain uses TRBV6-1 and TRBJ1-5, with D tentatively TRBD1 (5 bases). With 10 bases removed from V and 5 bases from J, the gap between germline ends came to 15 bases. CDR3 length: 13 residues. From germline, CDR1 is MNHNS and CDR2 SASEGT. The CDR3 region has the DNA TGTGCCACTCAAGGGGACCCCCATCAGCCCCAGCATTTT. Translation: CATQGDPHQPQHF.

The chain recombines TRBV11-2 with TRBJ2-5; possible D gene TRBD2, 6 bases. V was pared by 6 bases and J by 3 bases, with 14 bases between. The CDR3 extends over 14 amino acids. In germline, CDR1 is SGHAT, CDR2 FQNNGV. The CDR3 reads CASRPTGTEETQYF. Written as DNA, the CDR3 is TGTGCCAGCAGACCCACCGGGACTGAAGAGACCCAGTACTTC.

The chain employs TRBV5-1 and TRBJ2-7; D may be TRBD2 (6 bases). The CDR3 contains 15 residues. The V gene's germline CDR1 is SGHRS and CDR2 YFSETQ. V lost 5 bases and J lost 2, with 17 bases in between. CDR3 coding DNA: TGCGCCAGCAGTTTGCAGGAGGGAAAAACCTACGAGCAGTACTTC. The encoded protein is CASSLQEGKTYEQYF.

The sample holds a few counts of this clonotype. This chain links TRBV5-1 with TRBJ2-7; weak D call: TRBD1 (6 bases). This CDR3 is 13 amino acids long. V was shortened by 3 bases and J by 2 bases, with 9 bases between the two germline ends. Germline V gene data show CDR1 as SGHRS and CDR2 as YFSETQ. CDR3 bases: TGCGCCAGCAGCTGGACAGCTACCTACGAGCAGTACTTC. As protein: CASSWTATYEQYF.

This clonotype has only one observation. This could be a read error, since a much larger clone is one nucleotide away. The V call is TRBV7-2, the J call TRBJ2-1; D remains ambiguous. Per the germline V gene, CDR1 is SGHTA and CDR2 is FQGNSA. Trimming cost V 1 base and J 8 bases, with 12 bases left between them. The CDR3 is 14 residues long. The CDR3 nucleotides are TGTGCCAGCAGCTTAGGCCGCCCGGACCATGAGCAGTTCTTC. Protein: CASSLGRPDHEQFF.

Concerning this clonotype: A far larger clone differs by one base, so this is likely a read error. The V gene is TRBV5-6, the J gene TRBJ2-7; TRBD1 is a possible D gene (6 bases). The CDR3 covers 13 residues. The germline gives CDR1 SGHDT, CDR2 YYEEEE. V lost 1 base and J 3 bases, leaving 8 bases between the germline ends. This CDR3 reads CASSLTGFYEQYF. The CDR3 region has the DNA TGTGCCAGCAGCTTGACAGGGTTCTACGAGCAGTACTTC.

This clonotype appeared once. The chain employs TRBV30 and TRBJ1-2, with 9 bases aligning to TRBD1. The trim removed 1 base at V and 11 bases at J, leaving 14 bases unmatched. This CDR3 has 15 residues. CDR1 is GTSNPN and CDR2 is SVGIG in the germline V gene (reference sequence). CDR3 DNA sequence: TGTGCCTGGAGTGCTATACTCACAGGGGGCGCGGTATACACCTTC. It translates to CAWSAILTGGAVYTF.

The rearrangement uses TRBV20-1 and TRBJ2-7; 7 nucleotides match TRBD1. Per the germline V gene, CDR1 is DFQATT and CDR2 is SNEGSKA (reference sequence). Trimming at V came to 7 bases and at J to 4 bases, leaving 13 bases not matched to a gene. This CDR3 has 14 amino acids. The CDR3 DNA is TGCAGTGGGGGATCCCGGGACAGATCTTACGAGCAGTACTTC. Translated, it gives CSGGSRDRSYEQYF.

A few counts support this clonotype. The genes are TRBV5-6 and TRBJ2-5; TRBD2 aligns across 10 bases. The CDR3 consists of 16 residues. CDR1 SGHDT and CDR2 YYEEEE come from the germline V gene. Trimming took 3 bases from V and 1 from J; bases not matched to a gene: 6. The CDR3 spells CASSWATSGAQETQYF. CDR3 in DNA: TGTGCCAGCAGCTGGGCCACTAGCGGGGCCCAAGAGACCCAGTACTTC.

This chain connects TRBV10-3 to TRBJ2-7, with D maybe TRBD2 (6 bases). CDR3 length: 15 amino acids. Trimming took off 6 bases at V and 3 bases at J, with 18 bases between the two ends. CDR1 and CDR2 (germline): ENHRY, SYGVKD. The CDR3 region is CAISPCGGIYYEQYF. The CDR3 DNA reads TGTGCCATCAGCCCCTGTGGGGGGATCTACTACGAGCAGTACTTC.

The rearrangement uses TRBV4-1 and TRBJ2-1; TRBD1 agrees at 11 bases. Germline V lookup: CDR1 MGHRA, CDR2 YSYEKL. With 4 bases clipped from V and 7 bases from J, the junction kept 12 bases outside the gene matches. There are 17 residues in the CDR3. For the CDR3, the DNA is TGCGCCAGCAGCCGTAGACAAGGGACAGGGGGACGAAATGAGCAGTTCTTC. It translates to CASSRRQGTGGRNEQFF.

The rearrangement uses TRBV4-1 and TRBJ1-5, with unresolved D. Germline V gene data show CDR1 as MGHRA and CDR2 as YSYEKL. The length of the CDR3 is 16 residues. V lost 6 bases to trimming and J lost 0 bases, with 15 bases between them. Here the CDR3 reads CASRPRAGYSNQPQHF. The CDR3 bases are TGCGCCAGCAGACCCCGGGCGGGATATAGCAATCAGCCCCAGCATTTT.

This clonotype has only a few counts. V is TRBV7-9 and J is TRBJ1-2; no clear D gene. CDR1 and CDR2 (germline): SEHNR, FQNEAQ (reference sequence). The CDR3 length is 13 residues. V lost 5 bases, J lost 8 bases, and 15 bases lay in between. The CDR3 loop is CASSPTTQQGYTF. CDR3 DNA sequence: TGTGCCAGCAGCCCTACGACGCAACAGGGCTACACCTTC.

The chain has TRBV20-1 and TRBJ2-7; D perhaps matches TRBD1 (6 bases). The CDR3 is made up of 12 amino acids. Germline CDR1 DFQATT, CDR2 SNEGSKA (reference sequence). V dropped 6 bases and J dropped 4 bases, with 13 bases sitting between them. The DNA of the CDR3 is TGCAGTGCGCTCAGGGGAAGATACGAGCAGTACTTC. Amino acid sequence: CSALRGRYEQYF.